Shown below are 16 T cell receptor beta chains from a single sample sequenced in a study of blood T cell repertoires in COVID-19 (dated by TCRdb to the early 2020s). The protocol used for the library was the immunoSEQ multiplex PCR assay. Held by TCRdb, this immuneACCESS table contains in-frame sequences only and omits some clones. Under half of the omission traces to an unresolved V gene where checked; the cause of the rest is unknown. The sample profile shows tens of thousands of clones; around 90% of them were found once. The ten biggest clones cover roughly 10% of the sample. Sequencing was done on a sample of peripheral blood. The receptors originated from a human donor in a cohort sampled during active COVID-19.

The rearrangement links TRBV19 to TRBJ2-7; D is unclear. Trimming removed 5 bases at V and 4 bases at J, with 12 bases between. This CDR3 is 13 amino acids long. Germline V gene lookup returns CDR1 LNHDA and CDR2 SQIVND (reference sequence). The CDR3 loop reads CASSWAGSYEQYF. DNA of the CDR3: TGTGCCAGTAGTTGGGCAGGATCGTACGAGCAGTACTTC.

In its sample, this clone was seen once. The chain uses TRBV6-2 or TRBV6-3 and TRBJ2-1; 8 nucleotides align to TRBD2. The CDR3 contains 16 residues. V shed 2 bases, J shed 3 bases, and the junction held 6 bases outside the gene matches. From germline, CDR1 is MNHEY and CDR2 SVGEGT. The CDR3 DNA sequence: TGTGCCAGCAGTTACACACCGGGACTAGGCTACAATGAGCAGTTCTTC. As protein: CASSYTPGLGYNEQFF.

The chain uses TRBV6-5 and TRBJ1-5; possible D gene TRBD1, 6 bases. V dropped 4 bases and J dropped 5 bases, with 12 bases sitting between them. Germline CDR1 MNHEY, CDR2 SVGAGI. The CDR3 runs 14 residues. CDR3 DNA sequence: TGTGCCAGCAGTTTACAGGGTCGGCATCAGCCCCAGCATTTT. Residues: CASSLQGRHQPQHF.

The rearrangement joins TRBV27 to TRBJ2-5, with 14 bases identical to TRBD2. This CDR3 comprises 17 residues. Germline CDR1 is MNHEY and CDR2 is SMNVEV (reference sequence). The V and J ends lost 5 bases and 8 bases, in that order; junction bases with no gene match: 13. The CDR3 DNA is TGTGCCAGCAGTCCCTGGACCGGGACTAGCGGGAGCGCAACCCAGTACTTC. Translating gives CASSPWTGTSGSATQYF.

This chain connects TRBV19 to TRBJ2-1; D possibly corresponds to TRBD2 (6 bases). The germline CDR1 and CDR2 sequences are LNHDA and SQIVND (reference sequence). CDR3 length: 16 amino acids. V lost 3 bases and J 6 bases, leaving 18 bases between the germline ends. The CDR3 DNA is TGTGCCAGTAGTATCTTACTAGCCCAGAGGGGCAATGAGCAGTTCTTC. This codes for CASSILLAQRGNEQFF. Supplemented by reference TRBV19 and TRBJ2-1, the full variable domain reads DGGITQSPKYLFRKEGQNVTLSCEQNLNHDAMYWYRQDPGQGLRLIYYSQIVNDFQKGDIAEGYSVSREKKESFPLTVTSAQKNPTAFYLCASSILLAQRGNEQFFGPGTRLTVL.

The rearrangement links TRBV19 to TRBJ1-2; possible D gene TRBD1, 6 bases. The CDR3 runs to 13 residues. The V and J ends lost 3 bases and 6 bases respectively, with 11 bases between them. CDR1 is LNHDA and CDR2 is SQIVND in the germline V gene (reference sequence). Here the CDR3 DNA reads TGTGCCAGTAGTATGTTGGGGGCTGATGGCTACACCTTC. This gives the protein CASSMLGADGYTF.

The chain uses TRBV14 and TRBJ2-3; 12 nucleotides agree with TRBD2. The CDR3 has 14 residues. Germline CDR1 SGHDN, CDR2 FVKESK. Trimming cost V 6 bases and J 8 bases; bases outside gene matches: 6. The CDR3, as DNA: TGTGCCAGCAGACTAGCGGGGGGTCTCGGTACGCAGTATTTT. Translated, it gives CASRLAGGLGTQYF.

This sequence joins TRBV5-1 and TRBJ1-1; D perhaps matches TRBD1 (6 bases). Trimming removed 4 bases at V and 1 base at J, with 8 bases between. This CDR3 comprises 13 residues. Germline CDR1 SGHRS, CDR2 YFSETQ. Here the CDR3 DNA reads TGCGCCAGCAGCACGGGACAGAACACTGAAGCTTTCTTT. Translated: CASSTGQNTEAFF.

This chain joins TRBV28 and TRBJ2-7; TRBD2 agrees at 8 bases. The junction had 8 bases not matched to a gene; V was cut back by 4 bases and J by 3 bases. The CDR3 is 15 residues long. CDR1 and CDR2 (germline): MDHEN, SYDVKM. In DNA form, the CDR3 reads TGTGCCAGCAGTTCTCCGGGACTAGGATTCTACGAGCAGTACTTC. Protein: CASSSPGLGFYEQYF.

This sequence joins TRBV5-1 and TRBJ2-7; D may be TRBD2 (6 bases). The V end lost 0 bases, the J end lost 7 bases, and 14 bases lay between the germline ends. The CDR3 runs 14 residues. Germline CDR1 is SGHRS and CDR2 is YFSETQ. The CDR3 bases are TGCGCCAGCAGCTTGGCCCCACTAGCTGGAGAGCAGTACTTC. Translating it yields CASSLAPLAGEQYF.

The table lists this clone with a count of one. The rearrangement joins TRBV2 to TRBJ1-1, with 11 positions matching TRBD1. Germline-derived CDR1 and CDR2 are SNHLY and FYNNEI. CDR3 length: 14 residues. Losses at the gene ends were 4 bases for V and 4 bases for J; bases not matched to a gene: 2. The CDR3 protein is CASSVGTGGTEAFF. The CDR3 DNA reads TGTGCCAGCAGTGTGGGGACAGGGGGCACTGAAGCTTTCTTT.

The chain carries TRBV5-1 and TRBJ2-7; TRBD1 is a possible D gene (6 bases). V dropped 4 bases and J dropped 0 bases, with 14 bases sitting between them. The CDR3 spans 15 residues. CDR1 is SGHRS and CDR2 is YFSETQ in the germline V gene. The CDR3 nucleotides read TGCGCCAGCAGCCTCCCGACAGGACGCTCCTACGAGCAGTACTTC. Its translation: CASSLPTGRSYEQYF.

The J gene is TRBJ2-7, the V gene TRBV4-3, with 9 bases aligning to TRBD2. The CDR3 is 16 amino acids. Trimming at V came to 0 bases and at J to 2 bases, leaving 5 bases not matched to a gene. In germline, CDR1 is LGHNA, CDR2 YSLEER. CDR3 amino acids: CASSQDFLAGPYEQYF. The CDR3 DNA is TGCGCCAGCAGCCAAGATTTCCTAGCGGGACCCTACGAGCAGTACTTC.

The chain links TRBV5-4 to TRBJ2-3; 8 nucleotides match TRBD2. Trimming cost V 2 bases and J 4 bases; bases outside gene matches: 6. CDR1 and CDR2 (germline): SGHNT, YYREEE (reference sequence). The CDR3 loop spans 15 amino acids. CDR3 coding DNA: TGTGCCAGCAGCTTAAAGCGGGAGATGGCAGATACGCAGTATTTT. This translates into CASSLKREMADTQYF.

The chain uses TRBV5-5 and TRBJ1-3; D is uncertain. The CDR3 is 16 amino acids. Germline lookup yields CDR1 SGHKS and CDR2 YYEKEE (reference sequence). Trimming removed 0 bases from V and 0 bases from J, with 10 bases in between. CDR3 coding DNA: TGTGCCAGCAGCTTGGATGGTACTCTCTCTGGAAACACCATATATTTT. This encodes CASSLDGTLSGNTIYF.

Regarding this clone: The same CDR3 can be traced to other DNA sequences in this sample. The chain joins TRBV19 to TRBJ2-1, with TRBD2 as a possible D gene (5 bases). V lost 3 bases and J lost 0, with 9 bases in between. This CDR3 is 15 amino acids long. Germline V gene data show CDR1 as LNHDA and CDR2 as SQIVND (reference sequence). CDR3 residues: CASSIAGSSYNEQFF. CDR3 in DNA: TGTGCCAGTAGTATTGCTGGGAGCTCCTACAATGAGCAGTTCTTC.